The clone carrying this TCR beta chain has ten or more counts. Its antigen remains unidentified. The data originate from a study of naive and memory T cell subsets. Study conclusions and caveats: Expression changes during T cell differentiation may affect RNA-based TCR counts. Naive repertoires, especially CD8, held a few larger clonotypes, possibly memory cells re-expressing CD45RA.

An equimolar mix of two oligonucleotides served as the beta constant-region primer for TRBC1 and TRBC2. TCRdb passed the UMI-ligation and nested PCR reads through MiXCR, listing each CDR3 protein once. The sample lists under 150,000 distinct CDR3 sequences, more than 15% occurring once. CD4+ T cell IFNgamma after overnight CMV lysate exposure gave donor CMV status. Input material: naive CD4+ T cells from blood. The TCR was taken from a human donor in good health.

The CDR3 nucleotides are TGTGCCAGCAGCTCCCGACCGTATAATTCACCCCTCCACTTT. Its translation: CASSSRPYNSPLHF. The chain combines TRBV11-2 with TRBJ1-6, with D hard to call. Germline CDR1 is SGHAT and CDR2 is FQNNGV. The CDR3 runs 14 residues. Trimming removed 4 bases at V and 4 bases at J, with 8 bases between.